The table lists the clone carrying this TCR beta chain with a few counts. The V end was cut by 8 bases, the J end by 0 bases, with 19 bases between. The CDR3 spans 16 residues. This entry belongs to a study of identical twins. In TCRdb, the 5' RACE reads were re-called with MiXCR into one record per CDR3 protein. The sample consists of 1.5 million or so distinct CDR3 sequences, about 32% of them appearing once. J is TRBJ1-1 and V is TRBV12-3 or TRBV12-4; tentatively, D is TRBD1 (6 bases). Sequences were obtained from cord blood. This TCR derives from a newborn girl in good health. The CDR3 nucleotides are TGTGCCAGCGGCAGAGGGGGGGCGTTGATGAACACTGAAGCTTTCTTT. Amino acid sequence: CASGRGGALMNTEAFF.